This T cell receptor (beta chain) is from a study of technical replicates of blood from several donors. The CDR3 covers 12 residues. Trimming pared 1 base from V and 7 bases from J, leaving 5 bases between. Germline V gene data show CDR1 as LNHNV and CDR2 as YYDKDF (reference sequence). Produced via immunoSEQ multiplex PCR; TCRdb's table is partial and in-frame only. The sample records under 65,000 clones, roughly 95% being singletons. The sequenced sample consisted of T cells isolated from PBMCs. The chain links TRBV15 to TRBJ2-1, with D uncertain. The TCR was taken from a human donor in good health. The CDR3 sequence: CATSRVVNEQFF. In DNA, the CDR3 is TGTGCCACCAGCAGAGTCGTTAATGAGCAGTTCTTC.